Following are 21 T cell receptor beta chains from one sample sequenced in a study of cytomegalovirus exposure and HLA in healthy donors. PCR employed 60 Vbeta and 13 Jbeta primers. Data came from immunoSEQ multiplex PCR; TCRdb stores just in-frame clones and leaves some out. The data contain some 200,000 clones, roughly 74% of them seen just once; the ten biggest clones take up less than 2%. Sequences were obtained from PBMCs. The receptors stem from a woman in her 30s in good health and CMV-seronegative.

This clone turned up a few times. This rearrangement joins TRBV19 to TRBJ1-1; no definite D call. Trimming cost V 0 bases and J 0 bases, with 11 bases left between them. This CDR3 spans 16 amino acids. From germline, CDR1 is LNHDA and CDR2 SQIVND (reference sequence). CDR3 DNA sequence: TGTGCCAGTAGTATAGATCCGGGTTACATGAACACTGAAGCTTTCTTT. Its protein is CASSIDPGYMNTEAFF. Drawing the rest from reference TRBV19 and TRBJ1-1, the complete variable domain is DGGITQSPKYLFRKEGQNVTLSCEQNLNHDAMYWYRQDPGQGLRLIYYSQIVNDFQKGDIAEGYSVSREKKESFPLTVTSAQKNPTAFYLCASSIDPGYMNTEAFFGQGTRLTVV.

J is TRBJ1-2 and V is TRBV5-4; D gene ambiguous. The CDR3 totals 13 residues. Trimming cost V 2 bases and J 1 base, with 6 bases left between them. Germline-derived CDR1 and CDR2 are SGHNT and YYREEE (reference sequence). In DNA form, the CDR3 reads TGTGCCAGCAGCTTTCAACTTAACTATGGCTACACCTTC. Translating it yields CASSFQLNYGYTF.

The chain has TRBV18 and TRBJ2-1, with 7 bases aligning to TRBD2. CDR3 length equals 15 residues. Germline V gene sequence: CDR1 KGHSH, CDR2 LQKENI. J lost 10 bases, V lost 1 base, and 10 bases had no gene match. CDR3 nucleotide sequence: TGTGCCAGCTCACCACTAGTAGCGGGTGAACCCGAGCAGTTCTTC. The encoded protein is CASSPLVAGEPEQFF. Full variable domain (outside the CDR3, taken from reference TRBV18 and TRBJ2-1): NAGVMQNPRHLVRRRGQEARLRCSPMKGHSHVYWYRQLPEEGLKFMVYLQKENIIDESGMPKERFSAEFPKEGPSILRIQQVVRGDSAAYFCASSPLVAGEPEQFFGPGTRLTVL.

The chain links TRBV5-1 to TRBJ2-3, with D possibly being TRBD1 (6 bases). Trimming took 3 bases from V and 4 from J, leaving 15 bases between them. The CDR3 consists of 15 residues. Germline CDR1 SGHRS, CDR2 YFSETQ. The CDR3 sequence: CASSSGQRNADTQYF. Written as DNA, the CDR3 is TGCGCCAGCAGCTCCGGACAGAGGAACGCAGATACGCAGTATTTT.

This clone showed up just once. The chain employs TRBV5-6 and TRBJ1-3; no clear D gene. The V and J ends lost 4 bases and 0 bases respectively, with 14 bases between them. Germline CDR1 reads SGHDT; CDR2 reads YYEEEE. The CDR3 is made up of 16 amino acids. In DNA form, the CDR3 reads TGTGCCAGCAGCATATGGTGGGCCCTCTCTGGAAACACCATATATTTT. As protein: CASSIWWALSGNTIYF.

A few counts support this clone. The chain employs TRBV7-2 and TRBJ1-2, with TRBD1 matching 7 bases. In germline, CDR1 is SGHTA, CDR2 FQGNSA. This CDR3 comprises 16 residues. V was clipped by 1 base and J by 7 bases; unmatched bases: 12. CDR3 sequence: CASSLGQQGTLGGYTF. CDR3 coding DNA: TGTGCCAGCAGCTTAGGCCAACAGGGGACCCTAGGTGGCTACACCTTC.

J is TRBJ1-4 and V is TRBV6-5; perhaps TRBD1 as D (5 bases). There are 15 residues in the CDR3. The V gene's germline CDR1 is MNHEY and CDR2 SVGAGI. V was clipped by 0 bases and J by 8 bases, with 13 bases between them. The CDR3 reads CASSYSGTGREKLFF. The CDR3 DNA reads TGTGCCAGCAGTTACTCTGGGACCGGGAGGGAAAAACTGTTTTTT.

The chain has TRBV5-1 and TRBJ1-1, with D maybe TRBD1 (5 bases). This CDR3 spans 14 amino acids. Germline CDR1 is SGHRS and CDR2 is YFSETQ. Trimming removed 4 bases from V and 1 base from J, with 11 bases in between. The CDR3 spells CASSKTGSNTEAFF. The CDR3 DNA reads TGCGCCAGCAGCAAAACAGGTTCGAACACTGAAGCTTTCTTT.

The rearrangement uses TRBV2 and TRBJ2-3, with 13 bases fitting TRBD2. Germline V CDR1 and CDR2: SNHLY, FYNNEI. This CDR3 has 17 residues. V was pared by 5 bases and J by 3 bases, with 8 bases of the junction left unmatched. The CDR3 loop reads CASSLGLAGVRTDTQYF. The CDR3 coding sequence is TGTGCCAGCAGTCTCGGACTAGCGGGAGTTAGGACAGATACGCAGTATTTT.

In this sample, this clone turned up once. This chain links TRBV9 with TRBJ2-1; 15 nucleotides agree with TRBD2. With V trimmed by 3 bases and J by 1 base, 2 bases remained unmatched. Germline loops: CDR1 SGDLS, CDR2 YYNGEE. The CDR3 totals 17 residues. This CDR3 is CASSAGTSGRSYNEQFF. The CDR3 nucleotides are TGTGCCAGCAGCGCAGGGACTAGCGGGAGGTCCTACAATGAGCAGTTCTTC.

The chain recombines TRBV6-6 with TRBJ2-7; TRBD1 might be the D (6 bases). The CDR3 has 12 residues. Trimming removed 6 bases at V and 2 bases at J, with 8 bases between. Per the germline V gene, CDR1 is MNHNY and CDR2 is SVGAGI (reference sequence). The CDR3 coding sequence is TGTGCCAGCAGGACAGGTACCTACGAGCAGTACTTC. It encodes CASRTGTYEQYF.

This chain joins TRBV19 and TRBJ1-5; 9 nucleotides match TRBD1. Germline CDR1 reads LNHDA; CDR2 reads SQIVND (reference sequence). The CDR3 has 16 residues. The V segment lost 5 bases and the J segment 0 bases; nucleotides outside the gene matches: 5. The CDR3, as DNA: TGTGCCAGTAGTCCCGGGACAGGGTTTAGCAATCAGCCCCAGCATTTT. Translated, it gives CASSPGTGFSNQPQHF. Full variable domain (rest looked up from reference TRBV19 and TRBJ1-5): DGGITQSPKYLFRKEGQNVTLSCEQNLNHDAMYWYRQDPGQGLRLIYYSQIVNDFQKGDIAEGYSVSREKKESFPLTVTSAQKNPTAFYLCASSPGTGFSNQPQHFGDGTRLSIL.

The chain combines TRBV7-6 with TRBJ2-7, with D possibly being TRBD1 (5 bases). Trimming took off 3 bases at V and 7 bases at J, with 13 bases between the two ends. The CDR3 runs 13 residues. CDR1 and CDR2 from the germline V gene are SGHVS and FNYEAQ. The CDR3 DNA reads as TGTGCCAGCAGCTTTCAACCTCGGACAGAGCAGTACTTC. This gives the protein CASSFQPRTEQYF.

This clone was counted once. This chain uses TRBV29-1 with TRBJ1-2; D ambiguous. Germline V gives CDR1 SQVTM, CDR2 ANQGSEA. This CDR3 comprises 12 residues. Trimming removed 1 base from V and 7 bases from J, with 10 bases in between. This CDR3 is CSVEAYGRGYTF. DNA of the CDR3: TGCAGCGTTGAAGCCTATGGGCGTGGCTACACCTTC. Filled out from reference TRBV29-1 and TRBJ1-2, the complete variable domain reads SAVISQKPSRDICQRGTSLTIQCQVDSQVTMMFWYRQQPGQSLTLIATANQGSEATYESGFVIDKFPISRPNLTFSTLTVSNMSPEDSSIYLCSVEAYGRGYTFGSGTRLTVV.

The rearrangement links TRBV7-2 to TRBJ2-7; TRBD1 might be the D (6 bases). CDR1 and CDR2 from the germline V gene are SGHTA and FQGNSA. The V gene lost 7 bases and the J gene lost 0 bases, with 16 bases spanning the gap. The CDR3 has 15 residues. CDR3 sequence: CASNPFGQSSYEQYF. The CDR3 region has the DNA TGTGCCAGCAACCCCTTTGGACAGAGCTCCTACGAGCAGTACTTC.

The CDR3 nucleotides are TGTGCCAGCAGCTTCCGACAGGGAGACACTGAAGCTTTCTTT. Residues: CASSFRQGDTEAFF. The chain uses TRBV7-9 and TRBJ1-1; 7 bases are shared with TRBD1. Trimming cost V 3 bases and J 3 bases; bases outside gene matches: 4. The CDR3 sequence is 14 residues long. The germline CDR1 and CDR2 sequences are SEHNR and FQNEAQ (reference sequence).

This clone was recorded a few times. The chain recombines TRBV4-2 with TRBJ1-3; D not certain. The V and J ends lost 0 bases and 3 bases respectively, with 15 bases between them. The length of the CDR3 is 17 residues. Per germline, CDR1 LGHNA and CDR2 YNFKEQ. In DNA form, the CDR3 reads TGTGCCAGCAGCCAAGATGAGGGCACCTTCTATGGAAACACCATATATTTT. It translates to CASSQDEGTFYGNTIYF.

This clone was seen only a few times. The chain couples TRBV15 to TRBJ2-7, with D possibly matching TRBD2 (6 bases). CDR3 size: 17 residues. CDR1 is LNHNV, CDR2 YYDKDF, per germline (reference sequence). V dropped 0 bases and J dropped 2 bases, with 17 bases sitting between them. CDR3 sequence: CATSRERGGSIAYEQYF. The CDR3 nucleotides are TGTGCCACCAGCAGAGAACGTGGAGGGAGTATCGCCTACGAGCAGTACTTC.

This clone was observed a few times. The CDR3 region has the DNA TGTGCCAGCTCATTTTCAGGTATGGATCAGCCCCAGCATTTT. Translated, it gives CASSFSGMDQPQHF. The chain couples TRBV18 to TRBJ1-5; D is uncertain. V was shortened by 5 bases and J by 5 bases, with 13 bases between the two germline ends. Per the germline V gene, CDR1 is KGHSH and CDR2 is LQKENI. The CDR3 runs 14 residues. Looking up the rest from reference TRBV18 and TRBJ1-5 gives the full variable domain: NAGVMQNPRHLVRRRGQEARLRCSPMKGHSHVYWYRQLPEEGLKFMVYLQKENIIDESGMPKERFSAEFPKEGPSILRIQQVVRGDSAAYFCASSFSGMDQPQHFGDGTRLSIL.

The genes are TRBV5-6 and TRBJ1-1; D is perhaps TRBD1 (5 bases). The germline CDR1 and CDR2 sequences are SGHDT and YYEEEE. CDR3 length: 14 amino acids. V lost 4 bases, J lost 1 base, and 11 bases lay in between. Here the CDR3 DNA reads TGTGCCAGCAGCCCGCGGGGGGGGAACACTGAAGCTTTCTTT. Amino acid sequence: CASSPRGGNTEAFF.

The V and J genes are TRBV5-1 and TRBJ2-2, with 7 bases fitting TRBD2. V dropped 0 bases and J dropped 11; count of bases not matched to a gene: 7. Germline V gives CDR1 SGHRS, CDR2 YFSETQ. There are 14 residues in the CDR3. The CDR3 protein is CASSLGDYRSELFF. CDR3 DNA sequence: TGCGCCAGCAGCTTGGGGGACTACCGGTCTGAGCTGTTTTTT.